The count of the clone carrying this T cell receptor (beta chain) is one. Combining a sample-barcoded 5' primer with a J-beta primer mix, a second PCR ran for roughly 6 to 12 cycles. TCRdb re-called the 5' RACE reads with MiXCR, one entry per CDR3 protein. The table records 1.5 million to 2 million distinct CDR3 sequences, roughly 50% of them present only once. The entry originates in a study of blood T cells in healthy people across ages. The junction had 4 bases not matched to a gene; V was cut back by 7 bases and J by 6 bases. The CDR3 runs to 12 residues. Germline-derived CDR1 and CDR2 are MNHEY and SVGAGI.

Input material: blood. This rearrangement joins TRBV6-5 to TRBJ1-2; the match to TRBD1 covers 8 bases. The sequence came from a woman between 40 and 55 years old in good health. The CDR3 reads CASKTGANGYTF. As DNA, the CDR3 is TGTGCCAGCAAGACAGGGGCGAATGGCTACACCTTC.